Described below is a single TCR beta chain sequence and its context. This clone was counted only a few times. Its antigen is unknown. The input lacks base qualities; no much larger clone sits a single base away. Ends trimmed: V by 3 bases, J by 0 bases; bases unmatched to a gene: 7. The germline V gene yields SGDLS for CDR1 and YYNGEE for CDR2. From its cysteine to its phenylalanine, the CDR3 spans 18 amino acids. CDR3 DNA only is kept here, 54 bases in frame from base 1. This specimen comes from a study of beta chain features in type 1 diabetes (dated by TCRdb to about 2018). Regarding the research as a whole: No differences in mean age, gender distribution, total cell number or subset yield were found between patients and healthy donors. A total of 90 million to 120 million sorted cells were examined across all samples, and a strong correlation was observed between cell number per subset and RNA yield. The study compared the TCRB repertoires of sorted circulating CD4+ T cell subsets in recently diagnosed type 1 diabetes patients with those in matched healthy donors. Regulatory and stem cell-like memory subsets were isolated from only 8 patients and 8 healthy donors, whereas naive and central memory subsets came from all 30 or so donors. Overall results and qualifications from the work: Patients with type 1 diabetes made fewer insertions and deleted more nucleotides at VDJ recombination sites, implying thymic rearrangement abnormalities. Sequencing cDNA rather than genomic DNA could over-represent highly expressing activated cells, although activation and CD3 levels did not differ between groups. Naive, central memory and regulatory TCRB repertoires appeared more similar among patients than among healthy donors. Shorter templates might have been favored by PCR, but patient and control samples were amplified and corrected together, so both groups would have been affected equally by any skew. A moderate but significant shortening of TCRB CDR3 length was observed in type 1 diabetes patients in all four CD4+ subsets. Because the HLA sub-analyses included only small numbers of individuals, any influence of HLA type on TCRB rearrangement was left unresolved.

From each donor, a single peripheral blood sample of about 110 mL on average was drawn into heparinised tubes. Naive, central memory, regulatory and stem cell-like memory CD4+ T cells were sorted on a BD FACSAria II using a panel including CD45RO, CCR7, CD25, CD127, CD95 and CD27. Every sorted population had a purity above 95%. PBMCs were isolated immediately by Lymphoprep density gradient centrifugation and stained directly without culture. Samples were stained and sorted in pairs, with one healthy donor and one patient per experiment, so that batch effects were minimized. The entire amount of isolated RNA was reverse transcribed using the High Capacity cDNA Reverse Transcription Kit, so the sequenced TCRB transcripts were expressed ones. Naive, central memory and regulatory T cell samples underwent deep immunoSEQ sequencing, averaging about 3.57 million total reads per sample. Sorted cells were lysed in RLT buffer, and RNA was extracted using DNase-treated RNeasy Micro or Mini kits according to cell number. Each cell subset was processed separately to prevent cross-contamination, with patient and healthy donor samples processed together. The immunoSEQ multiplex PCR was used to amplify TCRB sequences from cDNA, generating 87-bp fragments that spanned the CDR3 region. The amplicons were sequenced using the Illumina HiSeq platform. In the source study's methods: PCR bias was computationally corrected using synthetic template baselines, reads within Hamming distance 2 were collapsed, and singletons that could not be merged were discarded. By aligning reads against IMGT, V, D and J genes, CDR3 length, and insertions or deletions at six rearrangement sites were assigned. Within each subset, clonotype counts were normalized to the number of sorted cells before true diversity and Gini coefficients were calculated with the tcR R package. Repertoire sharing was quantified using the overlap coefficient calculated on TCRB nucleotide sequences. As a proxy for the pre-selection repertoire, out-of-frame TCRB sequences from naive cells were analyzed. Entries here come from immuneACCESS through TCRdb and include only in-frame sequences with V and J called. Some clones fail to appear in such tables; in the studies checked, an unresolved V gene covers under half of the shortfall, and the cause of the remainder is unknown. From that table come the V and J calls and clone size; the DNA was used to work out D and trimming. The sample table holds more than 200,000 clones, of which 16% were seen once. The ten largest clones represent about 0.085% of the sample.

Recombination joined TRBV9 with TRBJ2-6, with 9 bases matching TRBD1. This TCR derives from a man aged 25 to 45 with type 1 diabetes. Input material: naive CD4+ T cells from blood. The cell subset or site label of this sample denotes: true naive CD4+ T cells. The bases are TGTGCCAGCAGCGCAGACAGGGGGTCGAGCTCTGGGGCCAACGTCCTGACTTTC. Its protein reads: CASSADRGSSSGANVLTF.